The sequence of this T cell receptor (beta chain) was determined in a study of cytomegalovirus exposure and HLA in healthy donors. With 60 Vbeta and 13 Jbeta primers, the PCR was carried out. Clones were read by immunoSEQ multiplex PCR, and TCRdb kept only the in-frame ones, dropping some. The table has roughly 230,000 clones, around 80% seen once; the top ten hold about 0.5%. In germline, CDR1 is KGHSH, CDR2 LQKENI. Trimming took 3 bases from V and 2 from J; bases not matched to a gene: 4. This CDR3 is built from 14 residues. This TCR came from a boy aged 5-17 years in good health and CMV-seronegative. The sample was PBMCs. The rearrangement uses TRBV18 and TRBJ2-7; TRBD1 agrees at 7 bases. CDR3 region: CASSPGQPPYEQYF. CDR3 coding DNA: TGTGCCAGCTCACCGGGACAGCCTCCCTACGAGCAGTACTTC. Combining the CDR3 with reference TRBV18 and TRBJ2-7 gives the whole variable domain NAGVMQNPRHLVRRRGQEARLRCSPMKGHSHVYWYRQLPEEGLKFMVYLQKENIIDESGMPKERFSAEFPKEGPSILRIQQVVRGDSAAYFCASSPGQPPYEQYFGPGTRLTVT.